These T cell receptor beta chains were read from a single sample in a study of T cell responses to AZD1222 COVID-19 vaccine. Using immunoSEQ multiplex PCR, the repertoire was profiled, and TCRdb retains in-frame clones only, with some absent. Of some 90,000 clones listed, approximately 91% are singletons. This sample comprised peripheral blood, obtained on day 0 of AZD1222 vaccination. The receptors originated from an adult in good health. The CDR3 runs from the conserved cysteine through the conserved F or W. A D gene is named only where the DNA matches it firmly. The size of a clone is reported for some rows only, either as once, few or many, or as a class for expanded clones.

v_gene,abundance,d_gene,j_gene,CDR3aa,CDR3nt
TRBV10-3,-,-,TRBJ1-5,CAISESLGNGGNQPQHF,TGTGCCATCAGTGAGTCTCTAGGGAACGGGGGCAATCAGCCCCAGCATTTT
TRBV5-1,few,-,TRBJ2-7,CASSLGTGTYEQYF,TGCGCCAGCAGCTTGGGGACCGGAACCTACGAGCAGTACTTC
TRBV2,-,-,TRBJ1-2,CASKNLGGVYGYTF,TGTGCCAGTAAAAATTTGGGCGGGGTCTATGGCTACACCTTC
TRBV7-6,-,TRBD1,TRBJ2-3,CASRLGQGSTDTQYF,TGTGCCAGCAGATTAGGACAGGGGAGCACAGATACGCAGTATTTT
TRBV15,-,-,TRBJ1-1,CATSHRAGKSFEAFF,TGTGCCACCAGCCATAGGGCAGGGAAATCATTTGAAGCTTTCTTT
TRBV5-1,-,-,TRBJ2-2,CASSFMGTGELFF,TGCGCCAGCAGCTTCATGGGCACCGGGGAGCTGTTTTTT
TRBV29-1,-,-,TRBJ1-4,CSVGQGAAGLFF,TGCAGCGTTGGGCAGGGAGCCGCGGGACTGTTTTTT
TRBV12-3/TRBV12-4,-,-,TRBJ2-7,CASSLAGNYEQYF,TGTGCCAGCAGTTTGGCGGGTAACTACGAGCAGTACTTC
TRBV7-2,-,-,TRBJ2-3,CASSPRAESTDTQYF,TGTGCCAGCAGCCCCCGGGCGGAAAGCACAGATACGCAGTATTTT
TRBV19,-,-,TRBJ1-6,CASNRVNNSPLHF,TGTGCCAGTAACAGGGTCAATAATTCACCCCTCCACTTT
TRBV6-1,-,-,TRBJ1-1,CASSEVWDTEAFF,TGTGCCAGCAGTGAGGTCTGGGACACTGAAGCTTTCTTT
TRBV7-2,-,-,TRBJ2-5,CASSFGGAEETQYF,TGTGCCAGCAGCTTTGGGGGGGCCGAGGAGACCCAGTACTTC
TRBV27,-,-,TRBJ1-2,CASSLGQPYGYTF,TGTGCCAGCAGTTTAGGACAGCCCTATGGCTACACCTTC
TRBV7-2,-,-,TRBJ2-7,CASSPAPFEYEQYF,TGTGCCAGCAGCCCCGCCCCGTTTGAGTACGAGCAGTACTTC
TRBV12-5,-,-,TRBJ1-2,CASGLVSVRGSLNYGYTF,TGTGCTAGTGGTTTGGTCTCTGTCAGGGGATCCCTTAACTATGGCTACACCTTC
TRBV28,-,TRBD1,TRBJ1-1,CASRIRTGKNTEAFF,TGTGCCAGCAGGATCCGGACAGGGAAGAACACTGAAGCTTTCTTT
TRBV7-2,once,TRBD1,TRBJ1-1,CASSTRTGNTEAFF,TGTGCCAGCAGCACCCGGACAGGGAACACTGAAGCTTTCTTT
TRBV15,-,-,TRBJ2-7,CATSGNTVPYYYEQYF,TGTGCCACCAGCGGAAATACAGTACCCTACTACTACGAGCAGTACTTC
TRBV5-6,-,-,TRBJ1-1,CASSLSPDTEAFF,TGTGCCAGCAGCTTGTCGCCGGATACTGAAGCTTTCTTT
TRBV6-2/TRBV6-3,-,-,TRBJ1-6,CASSYSGRRSYNSPLHF,TGTGCCAGCAGTTACTCGGGACGGCGGTCCTATAATTCACCCCTCCACTTT
TRBV6-5,-,-,TRBJ2-1,CASSYSRAESYNEQFF,TGTGCCAGCAGTTACTCGAGGGCAGAATCCTACAATGAGCAGTTCTTC
TRBV30,-,-,TRBJ1-3,CAWSVLLLPGGSGNTIYF,TGTGCCTGGAGTGTATTGTTACTACCCGGTGGCTCTGGAAACACCATATATTTT
TRBV6-5,-,-,TRBJ1-2,CASSYSGYGYTF,TGTGCCAGCAGTTACTCGGGCTATGGCTACACCTTC
TRBV3-1/TRBV3-2,-,-,TRBJ2-5,CASSQGFLSQETQYF,TGTGCCAGCAGCCAAGGTTTCCTTTCTCAAGAGACCCAGTACTTC
TRBV5-5,-,-,TRBJ1-1,CASNREGGKNTEAFF,TGTGCCAGTAATCGCGAAGGAGGGAAGAACACTGAAGCTTTCTTT
TRBV5-1,-,-,TRBJ1-2,CASSLDDRGWNTF,TGCGCCAGCAGCTTGGACGACCGCGGGTGGAACACCTTC
TRBV10-3,-,-,TRBJ2-5,CAISVGETQYF,TGTGCCATCAGTGTGGGGGAGACCCAGTACTTC
TRBV11-2,-,-,TRBJ2-3,CASSSRGLGTDTQYF,TGTGCCAGCAGCTCTCGGGGTTTGGGCACAGATACGCAGTATTTT
TRBV19,-,TRBD1,TRBJ2-6,CASSFLGTAGANVLTF,TGTGCCAGTAGTTTTTTGGGGACAGCCGGGGCCAACGTCCTGACTTTC
TRBV15,-,TRBD1,TRBJ2-3,CATSREEGARTDTQYF,TGTGCCACCAGCAGGGAAGAGGGGGCGCGGACAGATACGCAGTATTTT
TRBV5-4,-,-,TRBJ2-3,CASSPTPTRTDTQYF,TGTGCCAGCAGCCCCACACCCACCCGCACAGATACGCAGTATTTT
TRBV25-1,-,-,TRBJ1-1,CASSGHRNTEAFF,TGTGCCAGCAGTGGACACAGGAACACTGAAGCTTTCTTT
TRBV7-9,few,-,TRBJ1-2,CASSPGGGGYTF,TGTGCCAGCAGCCCCGGAGGGGGTGGCTACACCTTC
TRBV2,-,-,TRBJ1-6,CAGLTGRNSPLHF,TGTGCCGGATTAACAGGTAGAAATTCACCCCTCCACTTT
TRBV9,-,TRBD1,TRBJ2-2,CASSVGTGGTGELFF,TGTGCCAGCAGCGTGGGGACAGGGGGCACCGGGGAGCTGTTTTTT
TRBV12-3/TRBV12-4,-,-,TRBJ2-3,CASSLAGGTQYF,TGTGCCAGCAGTTTAGCGGGGGGTACGCAGTATTTT
TRBV20-1,-,-,TRBJ2-2,CSASRPLGGTGELFF,TGCAGTGCCAGTCGGCCTCTTGGGGGTACCGGGGAGCTGTTTTTT
TRBV7-9,-,-,TRBJ1-2,CASSSGLSGPSGGYTF,TGTGCCAGCAGCTCGGGGTTATCGGGGCCTTCGGGTGGCTACACCTTC
TRBV7-3,-,-,TRBJ2-1,CASSLMASLTYNEQFF,TGTGCCAGCAGCTTAATGGCCAGCCTGACCTACAATGAGCAGTTCTTC
TRBV11-2,few,-,TRBJ1-1,CASSLSVNTEAFF,TGTGCCAGCAGCCTCTCCGTGAACACTGAAGCTTTCTTT
TRBV19,-,-,TRBJ1-4,CASKETSATNEKLFF,TGTGCCAGTAAGGAGACCTCGGCAACTAATGAAAAACTGTTTTTT
TRBV18,-,TRBD2,TRBJ2-5,CASSPLAGGLRETQYF,TGTGCCAGCTCTCCACTAGCGGGGGGGCTTCGGGAGACCCAGTACTTC
TRBV5-1,-,TRBD1,TRBJ1-1,CASSLLRQGNTEAFF,TGCGCCAGCAGCCTGCTGAGACAGGGGAACACTGAAGCTTTCTTT
TRBV5-4,-,-,TRBJ2-6,CASSFPAGAGAGANVLTF,TGTGCCAGCAGCTTTCCCGCAGGGGCCGGGGCGGGGGCCAACGTCCTGACTTTC
TRBV30,-,-,TRBJ1-5,CAWSVQGSNQPQHF,TGTGCCTGGAGTGTACAGGGTAGCAATCAGCCCCAGCATTTT
TRBV6-5,-,-,TRBJ2-7,CASSPIPQTTYEQYF,TGTGCCAGCAGTCCAATCCCTCAAACAACCTACGAGCAGTACTTC
TRBV11-3,once,TRBD1,TRBJ2-7,CASSPAGQGSYEQYF,TGTGCCAGCAGCCCGGCCGGACAGGGGTCCTACGAGCAGTACTTC
TRBV6-2/TRBV6-3,-,-,TRBJ2-3,CASSRQADTQYF,TGTGCCAGCAGTCGGCAGGCGGATACGCAGTATTTT
TRBV6-2/TRBV6-3,once,TRBD2,TRBJ2-3,CASSYYGTSGTDTQYF,TGTGCCAGCAGTTACTATGGGACTAGCGGCACAGATACGCAGTATTTT
TRBV5-1,-,-,TRBJ1-1,CASSLEGVPETEAFF,TGCGCCAGCAGCTTGGAAGGTGTGCCGGAGACTGAAGCTTTCTTT
TRBV19,-,TRBD2,TRBJ2-1,CASDSGTRHNGAFF,TGTGCCAGTGATTCCGGGACTAGACACAATGGGGCGTTCTTC
TRBV5-8,once,-,TRBJ1-2,CASSLGQNYGYTF,TGTGCCAGCAGCTTGGGGCAGAACTATGGCTACACCTTC
TRBV11-2,-,TRBD1,TRBJ2-1,CASSQGVSSYNEQFF,TGTGCCAGCAGCCAGGGGGTCAGCTCCTACAATGAGCAGTTCTTC
TRBV7-2,once,-,TRBJ1-1,CASSPRVGWDTEAFF,TGTGCCAGCAGCCCCCGGGTGGGGTGGGACACTGAAGCTTTCTTT
TRBV19,-,-,TRBJ2-2,CASRFTNTGELFF,TGTGCCAGTAGGTTCACGAACACCGGGGAGCTGTTTTTT